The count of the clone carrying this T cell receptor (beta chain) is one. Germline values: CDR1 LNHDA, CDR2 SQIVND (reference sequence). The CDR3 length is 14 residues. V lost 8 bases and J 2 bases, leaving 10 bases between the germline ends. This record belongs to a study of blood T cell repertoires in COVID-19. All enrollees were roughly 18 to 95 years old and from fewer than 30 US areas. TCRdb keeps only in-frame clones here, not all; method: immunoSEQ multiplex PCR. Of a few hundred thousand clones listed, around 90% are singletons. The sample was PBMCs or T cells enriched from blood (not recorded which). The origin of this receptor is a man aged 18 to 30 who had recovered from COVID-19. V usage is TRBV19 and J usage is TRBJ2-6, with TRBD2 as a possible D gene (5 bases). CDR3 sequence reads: CASSGFTGANVLTF. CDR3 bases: TGTGCCAGTTCGGGGTTCACTGGGGCCAACGTCCTGACTTTC.